What follows are 15 T cell receptor beta chains derived from one specimen sequenced in a study of tumor-infiltrating lymphocytes in primary liver carcinoma. Constant-region priming of about 500 ng total RNA yielded TCR beta cDNA. Nested multiplex PCR, run for three rounds with slightly modified ARM-PCR, yielded TCR beta libraries. Researchers ran the first two PCR rounds for approximately 10 cycles each with TRBV1-TRBV30 forward primers and a C-beta reverse primer. MiXCR was run by TCRdb on the multiplex PCR reads, yielding one entry per CDR3 protein. The sample includes fewer than 350,000 distinct CDR3 sequences, about two thirds of them seen just once. Unsorted whole blood supplied the RNA, and germline DNA was extracted too. Sequencing was carried out using peripheral blood. The receptors come from a man aged 35 to 55 with primary liver carcinoma and hepatitis B virus infection.

On this clonotype itself: One end of the junction fails to match germline, which may point to a read error. This sequence joins TRBV11-2 and TRBJ2-7; TRBD1 might be the D (6 bases). This CDR3 region has 12 residues. Germline CDR1 reads SGHAT; CDR2 reads FQNNGV. In nucleotides, the CDR3 is TGCGCCAGCAATTTAGGGGGAGACGAGAAGTACTTC. Translating it yields CASNLGGDEKYF.

About this clonotype itself: The junction and the germline gene differ at one end; a read error may be behind it. V and J are TRBV28 and TRBJ1-1, with 7 bases lining up with TRBD1. The length of the CDR3 is 14 residues. Germline values: CDR1 MDHEN, CDR2 SYDVKM. This CDR3 reads CVSSLMPGTAGAFF. The CDR3 coding sequence is TGTGTCAGCAGTTTAATGCCCGGGACAGCTGGGGCTTTCTTT.

To note about this clonotype: One end of the junction is discordant with germline, which a read error may explain. The chain uses TRBV5-5 and TRBJ2-1; maybe TRBD2 (6 bases). Germline CDR1 SGHKS, CDR2 YYEKEE (reference sequence). The CDR3 has 16 residues. The CDR3 reads CASSSLGRGSYNEHFF. The CDR3 nucleotides are TGTGCCAGCAGCTCCCTTGGGCGGGGCTCCTACAACGAGCATTTCTTC. Filled out from reference TRBV5-5 and TRBJ2-1, the complete variable domain reads DAGVTQSPTHLIKTRGQQVTLRCSPISGHKSVSWYQQVLGQGPQFIFQYYEKEERGRGNFPDRFSARQFPNYSSELNVNALLLGDSALYLCASSSLGRGSYNEHFFGPGTRLTVL.

As concerns this clonotype: The final CDR3 position lacks the conserved phenylalanine or tryptophan, pointing to a likely read error. The chain recombines TRBV29-1 with TRBJ2-7, with a possible D match to TRBD2 (6 bases). The CDR3 spans 12 residues. V lost 7 bases and J 0 bases, leaving 10 bases between the germline ends. Per the germline V gene, CDR1 is SQVTM and CDR2 is ANQGSEA. In DNA form, the CDR3 reads TGCAGCGCTACTAGCAGCTCCTACGAGCAGTACATC. Its protein product is CSATSSSYEQYI.

The V call is TRBV5-1, the J call TRBJ2-7; 13 positions agree with TRBD2. The V and J ends lost 2 bases and 5 bases, in that order; junction bases with no gene match: 13. This CDR3 comprises 18 residues. Germline V lookup: CDR1 SGHRS, CDR2 YFSETQ. The CDR3 DNA is TGCGCCAGCAGCTTTAGGACTAGCGGGAGAACTAGTCCCCACGAGCAGTACTTC. Amino acid sequence: CASSFRTSGRTSPHEQYF.

Note on this clonotype: The CDR3 does not end in the conserved phenylalanine or tryptophan, so this is likely a read error. The chain joins TRBV29-1 to TRBJ2-7; 7 bases fit TRBD2. The CDR3 is 13 residues long. In germline, CDR1 is SQVTM, CDR2 ANQGSEA. V shed 6 bases and J 1 base; nucleotides not matched to a gene: 6. DNA for the CDR3: TGCAGCGTCAACGGCGGGGGTTCCTACGAGCAGTACCTC. Translating it yields CSVNGGGSYEQYL.

The chain links TRBV5-1 to TRBJ2-5; D not certain. The germline V gene has CDR1 SGHRS and CDR2 YFSETQ. This CDR3 has 16 residues. Trimming took 1 base from V and 4 from J, leaving 17 bases between them. DNA of the CDR3: TGCGCCAGCAGCTTGTCGGCAAGTTTGTTGGGAGAGACCCAGTACTTC. Translating it yields CASSLSASLLGETQYF.

In regard to this clonotype: At one boundary the junction diverges from the germline segment, which might be a read error. CDR3: CASSHLSGRVRYGQYF. CDR3 coding DNA: TGTGCCAGCAGCCACCTTAGCGGGAGAGTCCGGTACGGGCAGTACTTC. The chain recombines TRBV11-2 with TRBJ2-7; 9 nucleotides align to TRBD2. CDR1 and CDR2 from the germline V gene are SGHAT and FQNNGV. The CDR3 sequence is 16 residues long. The complete variable domain, with remaining parts taken from reference TRBV11-2 and TRBJ2-7, reads EAGVAQSPRYKIIEKRQSVAFWCNPISGHATLYWYQQILGQGPKLLIQFQNNGVVDDSQLPKDRFSAERLKGVDSTLKIQPAKLEDSAVYLCASSHLSGRVRYGQYFGPGTRLTVT.

This clonotype was counted ten times or more. The CDR3 reads CASSLVSGQGASEQYF. CDR3 sequence (DNA): TGTGCCAGCAGCTTAGTTTCCGGACAGGGGGCTTCCGAGCAGTACTTC. The chain has TRBV11-2 and TRBJ2-7; TRBD1 matches at 11 bases. The CDR3 is 16 amino acids. V was pared by 1 base and J by 6 bases, with 8 bases of the junction left unmatched. Germline-derived CDR1 and CDR2 are SGHAT and FQNNGV. The full variable domain, in which reference TRBV11-2 and TRBJ2-7 provide the parts outside the CDR3, is EAGVAQSPRYKIIEKRQSVAFWCNPISGHATLYWYQQILGQGPKLLIQFQNNGVVDDSQLPKDRFSAERLKGVDSTLKIQPAKLEDSAVYLCASSLVSGQGASEQYFGPGTRLTVT.

The J gene is TRBJ1-2, the V gene TRBV29-1; D not resolved. Trimming left V 1 base short and J 10 bases short, with 13 bases between. Germline CDR1 SQVTM, CDR2 ANQGSEA. This CDR3 contains 12 residues. CDR3 sequence: CSVEVTSRDYTF. The DNA for the CDR3 is TGCAGCGTTGAAGTAACTAGTCGGGACTACACCTTC. Together with reference TRBV29-1 and TRBJ1-2, the CDR3 gives the full variable domain: SAVISQKPSRDICQRGTSLTIQCQVDSQVTMMFWYRQQPGQSLTLIATANQGSEATYESGFVIDKFPISRPNLTFSTLTVSNMSPEDSSIYLCSVEVTSRDYTFGSGTRLTVV.

As regards this clonotype: A clone one base away is much larger, so this may be a read error. The gene calls are TRBV5-5 and TRBJ2-7; D is ambiguous. Germline V CDR1 and CDR2: SGHKS, YYEKEE (reference sequence). The CDR3 totals 13 residues. V dropped 7 bases and J dropped 2 bases, with 13 bases sitting between them. The CDR3 coding sequence is TGTGCCAGCGGCTCTGGGGTTGCCTACGAGCAGTACTTC. Protein product: CASGSGVAYEQYF.

To note about this clonotype: An end of the junction does not agree with germline; a read error may underlie this. The chain carries TRBV10-3 and TRBJ2-1; TRBD2 aligns across 10 bases. Germline loops: CDR1 ENHRY, CDR2 SYGVKD. This CDR3 is built from 16 residues. The CDR3 region is CAISEASGSSPNEQLF. In nucleotides, the CDR3 is TGTGCCATCAGTGAGGCTAGCGGGAGCTCCCCCAATGAGCAGCTCTTC.

The V gene is TRBV11-3, the J gene TRBJ2-1; 10 nucleotides line up with TRBD2. V dropped 5 bases and J dropped 5; count of bases not matched to a gene: 6. The V gene's germline CDR1 is SGHNT and CDR2 YENEEA. This CDR3 is 15 amino acids long. The CDR3 DNA reads TGTGCCAGCAGCATCTCACTAGCGGGAAACAATGAGCAGTTCTTC. Its translation: CASSISLAGNNEQFF.

A remark on this clonotype: The junction departs from germline at one end; a sequencing error may be responsible. The chain is built from TRBV11-2 and TRBJ1-2, with TRBD1 matching over 7 bases. Germline CDR1 SGHAT, CDR2 FQNNGV. The length of the CDR3 is 16 residues. The chain's CDR3 is CASSKPGQYSDALIPF. In DNA, the CDR3 is TGTGCCAGCAGTAAACCGGGACAGTATTCAGACGCGCTGATACCCTTC.

A remark on this clonotype: This may be a read error: a much more frequent sequence differs by one nucleotide. The V gene is TRBV6-9, the J gene TRBJ1-4, with a weak D call TRBD1 (6 bases). The V gene lost 6 bases and the J gene lost 8 bases, with 22 bases spanning the gap. The CDR3 is made up of 16 amino acids. CDR1 is MNHGY and CDR2 is SVAAGI in the germline V gene. The DNA for the CDR3 is TGTGCCAGCAGCTTCCCCGTGGGGGGCTTGAAGGAAAAACTGTTTTTT. It encodes CASSFPVGGLKEKLFF.